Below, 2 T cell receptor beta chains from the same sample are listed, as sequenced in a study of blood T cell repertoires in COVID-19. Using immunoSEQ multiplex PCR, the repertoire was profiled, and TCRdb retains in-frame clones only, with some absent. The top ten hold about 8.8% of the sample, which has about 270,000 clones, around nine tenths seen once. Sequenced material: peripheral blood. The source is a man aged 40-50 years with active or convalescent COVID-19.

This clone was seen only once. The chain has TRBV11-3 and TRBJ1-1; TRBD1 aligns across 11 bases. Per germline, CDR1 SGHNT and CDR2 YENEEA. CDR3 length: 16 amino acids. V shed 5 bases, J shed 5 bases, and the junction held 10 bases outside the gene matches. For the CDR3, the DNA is TGTGCCAGCAGCCCCAGGACAGGGGGCCTGGATACTGAAGCTTTCTTT. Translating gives CASSPRTGGLDTEAFF. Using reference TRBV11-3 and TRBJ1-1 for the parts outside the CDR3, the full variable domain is EAGVVQSPRYKIIEKKQPVAFWCNPISGHNTLYWYLQNLGQGPELLIRYENEEAVDDSQLPKDRFSAERLKGVDSTLKIQPAELGDSAVYLCASSPRTGGLDTEAFFGQGTRLTVV.

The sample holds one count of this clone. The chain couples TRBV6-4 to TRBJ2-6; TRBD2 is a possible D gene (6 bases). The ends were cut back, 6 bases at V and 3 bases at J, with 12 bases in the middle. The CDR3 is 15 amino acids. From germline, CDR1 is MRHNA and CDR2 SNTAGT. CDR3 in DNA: TGTGCCAGCAGCCCCATGGGGGGTGGGGCCAACGTCCTGACTTTC. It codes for CASSPMGGGANVLTF.